This T cell receptor (beta chain) was sequenced for a study of T cell repertoires in ileal Crohn's disease. Study details: At surgery, about 36% of patients smoked, with median disease duration 7.9 years. Operated complications were stricturing disease (approximately 61%) and penetrating disease (approximately 39%).

This clone was counted a few times. Its antigen is not known. Some clones are missing from TCRdb's copy, which holds only in-frame ones; the method was immunoSEQ multiplex PCR. The table includes some 4,100 clones, 60% to 80% detected once. V dropped 2 bases and J dropped 3 bases, with 8 bases sitting between them. The CDR3 loop spans 13 amino acids. Germline V gene data show CDR1 as SGHNT and CDR2 as YYREEE (reference sequence). General study findings and limits: Mucosal expansions were suggested to be mainly CD8 T cells.

The rearrangement joins TRBV5-4 to TRBJ2-5; possibly TRBD2 for D (6 bases). Material for sequencing was ileal tissue. The receptor was derived from an adult with Crohn's disease. The CDR3 is CASSLGGEETQYF. As DNA, the CDR3 is TGTGCCAGCAGCTTAGGAGGGGAAGAGACCCAGTACTTC.